This T cell receptor beta chain was sequenced in a study of blood T cell repertoires in COVID-19. Study-level background: Researchers got acute and convalescent COVID-19 samples from the United States, Italy and Spain. T cells, B-cell-depleted T cells, or PBMCs provided the cDNA or gDNA that served as material.

Original methodology: Cell counts per sample came from amplifying reference gene primers. TCRdb's copy holds only in-frame clones and misses some; the assay was immunoSEQ multiplex PCR. From that table come the V and J calls and clone size; the DNA was used to work out D and trimming. The table has 280,000 or so clones, about 85% seen once. This clone was seen a single time. CDR3 length: 14 residues. The V and J ends lost 1 base and 5 bases respectively, with 12 bases between them. Germline V gene data show CDR1 as LGHDT and CDR2 as YNNKEL (reference sequence). Each recovered donor of Cohort 3 presented with two negative PCRs, clearance, or symptom resolution.

The sequence derives from a woman aged 50 to 60 who had recovered from COVID-19. This chain joins TRBV3-1 (or the pseudogene TRBV3-2) and TRBJ2-7; a possible D gene is TRBD1 (5 bases). The material sequenced was PBMCs or T cells enriched from blood (not recorded which). Here the CDR3 DNA reads TGTGCCAGCAGCCAAGTTGGGGCACGCGACGAGCAGTACTTC. Residues: CASSQVGARDEQYF.